One T cell receptor beta chain is described in this entry. The CDR3 is 16 amino acids. V lost 6 bases and J 5 bases, leaving 17 bases between the germline ends. CDR1 is ENHRY and CDR2 is SYGVKD in the germline V gene. Profiled with immunoSEQ multiplex PCR; TCRdb holds only in-frame clones, not every one. The sample has approximately 270,000 clones, approximately 88% seen once. The entry originates in a study of blood T cell repertoires in COVID-19. V usage is TRBV10-3 and J usage is TRBJ1-6; possible D gene TRBD1, 6 bases. Sequences were obtained from peripheral blood. The clonotype comes from a woman aged 25 to 39 with COVID-19, enrolled during active disease. This CDR3 is CAIRANQGTNNSPLHF. As DNA, the CDR3 is TGTGCCATCAGGGCAAATCAGGGGACTAATAATTCACCCCTCCACTTT.